These 5 T cell receptor beta chains came from one sample sequenced in a study of T cell responses to AZD1222 COVID-19 vaccine. TCRdb keeps only in-frame clones here, not all; method: immunoSEQ multiplex PCR. The sample carries around 140,000 clones, 80% to 95% recorded once. Source: peripheral blood, taken on day 0 of MenACWY control vaccination. The receptor set was obtained from an adult in good health.

Note on this clone: Different DNA sequences within this sample yield the same CDR3. This rearrangement joins TRBV7-9 to TRBJ2-3; D not resolved. This CDR3 contains 13 residues. Germline V gene lookup returns CDR1 SEHNR and CDR2 FQNEAQ (reference sequence). V was clipped by 1 base and J by 1 base, with 3 bases between them. The CDR3 DNA reads as TGTGCCAGCAGCTTAGGAGGCACAGATACGCAGTATTTT. It specifies CASSLGGTDTQYF.

The rearrangement uses TRBV7-2 and TRBJ1-5; D is unclear. CDR3 size: 15 residues. CDR1 and CDR2 from the germline V gene are SGHTA and FQGNSA. V was clipped by 2 bases and J by 3 bases, with 11 bases between them. Here the CDR3 DNA reads TGTGCCAGCAGCTTAATAACCGGGGACAATCAGCCCCAGCATTTT. It encodes CASSLITGDNQPQHF. Complete variable domain (other parts from reference TRBV7-2 and TRBJ1-5): GAGVSQSPSNKVTEKGKDVELRCDPISGHTALYWYRQSLGQGLEFLIYFQGNSAPDKSGLPSDRFSAERTGGSVSTLTIQRTQQEDSAVYLCASSLITGDNQPQHFGDGTRLSIL.

The CDR3 loop reads CASSLGGTSYEQFF. CDR3 sequence (DNA): TGTGCCAGCAGCTTAGGTGGGACTAGTTATGAGCAGTTCTTC. The rearrangement uses TRBV7-9 and TRBJ2-1; 8 bases line up with TRBD2. Trimming removed 1 base from V and 8 bases from J; junction bases left unmatched: 4. Germline V gene sequence: CDR1 SEHNR, CDR2 FQNEAQ (reference sequence). This CDR3 is 14 amino acids long. Variable domain in full (rest from reference TRBV7-9 and TRBJ2-1): DTGVSQNPRHKITKRGQNVTFRCDPISEHNRLYWYRQTLGQGPEFLTYFQNEAQLEKSRLLSDRFSAERPKGSFSTLEIQRTEQGDSAMYLCASSLGGTSYEQFFGPGTRLTVL.

This sequence joins TRBV5-1 and TRBJ2-2; 10 bases line up with TRBD2. From germline, CDR1 is SGHRS and CDR2 YFSETQ. Unmatched junction bases numbered 7, after V lost 1 base and J lost 7 bases. The CDR3 covers 16 residues. The CDR3: CASSLKAGGPNGELFF. DNA for the CDR3: TGCGCCAGCAGCTTGAAAGCGGGGGGGCCCAACGGGGAGCTGTTTTTT. The variable domain in full, with the rest retrieved from reference TRBV5-1 and TRBJ2-2, is KAGVTQTPRYLIKTRGQQVTLSCSPISGHRSVSWYQQTPGQGLQFLFEYFSETQRNKGNFPGRFSGRQFSNSRSEMNVSTLELGDSALYLCASSLKAGGPNGELFFGEGSRLTVL.

This clone came up once. The chain carries TRBV19 and TRBJ1-1, with D perhaps TRBD1 (5 bases). The CDR3 sequence is 13 residues long. V shed 6 bases and J shed 1 base, with 9 bases lying between them. The germline gives CDR1 LNHDA, CDR2 SQIVND (reference sequence). DNA of the CDR3: TGTGCCAGTAGGTGGGGCCCGAACACTGAAGCTTTCTTT. Its protein is CASRWGPNTEAFF.